Each of the 28 T cell receptor beta chains below was sequenced from the same sample in a study of siplizumab effects on memory and regulatory T cells. Assay used: immunoSEQ multiplex PCR; TCRdb lists only in-frame clones, some missing. The sample includes approximately 94,000 clones, about 96% seen only once; the top ten take 0.031%. The sequencing input was naive CD4+ T cells sorted from blood. The receptors were gathered from a human donor in good health.

This sequence joins TRBV5-1 and TRBJ2-2; TRBD2 matches at 9 bases. CDR1 and CDR2 (germline): SGHRS, YFSETQ. Unmatched junction bases numbered 13, after V lost 4 bases and J lost 6 bases. This CDR3 is 17 amino acids long. This CDR3 reads CASSPGEASGVSGELFF. CDR3 coding DNA: TGCGCCAGCAGCCCGGGAGAGGCTAGCGGGGTCTCCGGGGAGCTGTTTTTT.

V is TRBV4-2 and J is TRBJ2-1, with a weak D call TRBD1 (6 bases). V lost 4 bases to trimming and J lost 3 bases, with 10 bases between them. The CDR3 runs 14 residues. Per the germline V gene, CDR1 is LGHNA and CDR2 is YNFKEQ. In DNA form, the CDR3 reads TGTGCCAGCAGCCGTTTACAGGGCTACAATGAGCAGTTCTTC. Its protein is CASSRLQGYNEQFF.

The genes are TRBV10-3 and TRBJ2-1, with 8 bases aligning to TRBD2. There are 15 residues in the CDR3. J gave up 6 bases and V 10 bases, and 14 bases lay outside the gene matches. Germline V gene sequence: CDR1 ENHRY, CDR2 SYGVKD. Here the CDR3 reads CATQGVSAGGNEQFF. The CDR3 bases are TGTGCCACACAGGGAGTGTCGGCGGGGGGCAATGAGCAGTTCTTC.

V usage is TRBV15 and J usage is TRBJ2-3; the match to TRBD2 covers 10 bases. The CDR3 runs 14 residues. Trimming took 6 bases from V and 0 from J; bases not matched to a gene: 0. From germline, CDR1 is LNHNV and CDR2 YYDKDF (reference sequence). CDR3 coding DNA: TGTGCCACCAGACTAGCGGGGAGCACAGATACGCAGTATTTT. Amino acids: CATRLAGSTDTQYF. Combining the CDR3 with reference TRBV15 and TRBJ2-3 gives the whole variable domain DAMVIQNPRYQVTQFGKPVTLSCSQTLNHNVMYWYQQKSSQAPKLLFHYYDKDFNNEADTPDNFQSRRPNTSFCFLDIRSPGLGDTAMYLCATRLAGSTDTQYFGPGTRLTVL.

The rearrangement links TRBV12-5 to TRBJ2-1; 10 nucleotides agree with TRBD2. This CDR3 has 14 amino acids. CDR1 is LGHNT, CDR2 FRNRAP, per germline. V lost 3 bases, J lost 5 bases, and 1 base stayed unmatched. CDR3 in amino acids: CASGLLAGNNEQFF. CDR3 bases: TGTGCTAGTGGTTTACTAGCGGGGAACAATGAGCAGTTCTTC.

The chain combines TRBV7-6 with TRBJ2-2; unclear D gene. The germline V gene has CDR1 SGHVS and CDR2 FNYEAQ. The CDR3 runs to 17 residues. The germline V and J ends were trimmed by 1 base and 5 bases, with 17 bases remaining between them. The chain's CDR3 is CASSLEPPNVSTGELFF. The CDR3 nucleotides read TGTGCCAGCAGCTTAGAACCTCCGAATGTCTCTACCGGGGAGCTGTTTTTT. Full variable domain (missing parts from reference TRBV7-6 and TRBJ2-2): GAGVSQSPRYKVTKRGQDVALRCDPISGHVSLYWYRQALGQGPEFLTYFNYEAQQDKSGLPNDRFSAERPEGSISTLTIQRTEQRDSAMYRCASSLEPPNVSTGELFFGEGSRLTVL.

This chain links TRBV7-2 with TRBJ1-5; D gene uncertain. V dropped 0 bases and J dropped 3 bases, with 6 bases sitting between them. Germline-derived CDR1 and CDR2 are SGHTA and FQGNSA. This CDR3 is built from 14 residues. CDR3 loop: CASSLAGSNQPQHF. The CDR3 coding sequence is TGTGCCAGCAGCTTAGCTGGTTCCAATCAGCCCCAGCATTTT.

This chain uses TRBV5-1 with TRBJ2-1; perhaps TRBD2 as D (7 bases). Germline V lookup: CDR1 SGHRS, CDR2 YFSETQ. V was trimmed by 7 bases and J by 4 bases, leaving 15 bases between them. The CDR3 sequence is 14 residues long. The CDR3: CASSGGGAYNEQFF. The CDR3 bases are TGCGCCAGCTCTGGAGGGGGGGCTTACAATGAGCAGTTCTTC.

J is TRBJ2-3 and V is TRBV5-1; 8 bases are shared with TRBD2. Per germline, CDR1 SGHRS and CDR2 YFSETQ. The CDR3 runs 16 residues. V shed 2 bases, J shed 5 bases, and the junction held 10 bases outside the gene matches. The CDR3 DNA follows: TGCGCCAGCAGCTTAGTAACTAGCGGATTAGGAGATACGCAGTATTTT. It codes for CASSLVTSGLGDTQYF.

The chain recombines TRBV10-1 with TRBJ2-7; the match to TRBD2 covers 8 bases. The CDR3 is made up of 12 amino acids. J lost 5 bases, V lost 8 bases, and 5 bases had no gene match. Looked up from germline, CDR1 is WNHNN and CDR2 is SYGVQD (reference sequence). The CDR3 bases are TGCGCCAGCGGCGGGGGGCCGGACGAGCAGTACTTC. This sequence encodes CASGGGPDEQYF.

The CDR3 here is CASSQEVSLTEAFF. DNA for the CDR3: TGCGCCAGCAGCCAAGAAGTCAGCCTCACTGAAGCTTTCTTT. The chain joins TRBV4-3 to TRBJ1-1; no reliable D call. V was pared by 0 bases and J by 4 bases, with 9 bases between. Germline V gene lookup returns CDR1 LGHNA and CDR2 YSLEER. This CDR3 has 14 residues.

This rearrangement joins TRBV30 to TRBJ2-7; 8 nucleotides match TRBD1. CDR1 and CDR2 (germline): GTSNPN, SVGIG (reference sequence). The J segment lost 4 bases and the V segment lost 7 bases, leaving 9 bases of the junction unmatched. The CDR3 has 13 amino acids. CDR3 sequence reads: CAFKTGALYEQYF. The CDR3 DNA follows: TGTGCCTTTAAGACAGGGGCCTTATACGAGCAGTACTTC.

Written as DNA, the CDR3 is TGTGCCAGCAGCTTAAAGGGGACAAGCTACAATGAGCAGTTCTTC. Translation gives CASSLKGTSYNEQFF. The V call is TRBV7-3, the J call TRBJ2-1; TRBD1 might be the D (6 bases). The CDR3 is 15 residues long. Trimming left V 1 base short and J 3 bases short, with 10 bases between. The germline V gene encodes CDR1 SGHTA and CDR2 FQGTGA.

The J gene is TRBJ1-2, the V gene TRBV5-5; D uncertain. This CDR3 has 13 residues. Trimming shortened V by 1 base and J by 4 bases, and 8 bases separated the two germline ends. In germline, CDR1 is SGHKS, CDR2 YYEKEE (reference sequence). In nucleotides, the CDR3 is TGTGCCAGCAGCTTGACCGCCTCCTATGGCTACACCTTC. This sequence encodes CASSLTASYGYTF.

The V gene is TRBV6-6, the J gene TRBJ2-1; 10 bases are a match to TRBD2. Trimming at V came to 7 bases and at J to 9 bases, leaving 12 bases not matched to a gene. This CDR3 has 15 amino acids. Germline V gene sequence: CDR1 MNHNY, CDR2 SVGAGI (reference sequence). CDR3 region: CASTQQSGGAGEQFF. The CDR3 bases are TGTGCCAGCACCCAGCAGAGCGGGGGGGCCGGTGAGCAGTTCTTC.

V is TRBV4-1 and J is TRBJ2-1, with 10 bases aligning to TRBD2. Germline CDR1 and CDR2: MGHRA and YSYEKL. The V gene end was trimmed by 1 base and the J gene end by 3 bases; junction bases not matched to a gene: 6. The CDR3 sequence is 17 residues long. CDR3 loop: CASSQVLQRGGYNEQFF. The CDR3 bases are TGCGCCAGCAGCCAAGTTCTCCAGCGGGGGGGCTACAATGAGCAGTTCTTC.

V usage is TRBV6-5 and J usage is TRBJ2-1; 8 nucleotides agree with TRBD1. The CDR3 has 14 amino acids. Germline values: CDR1 MNHEY, CDR2 SVGAGI. Trimming at V came to 5 bases and at J to 8 bases, leaving 8 bases not matched to a gene. DNA for the CDR3: TGTGCCAGCAGTCCCCAATCAGGGGGCTATGAGCAGTTCTTC. It specifies CASSPQSGGYEQFF.

This chain connects TRBV5-6 to TRBJ2-3; D is unresolved. V was trimmed by 2 bases and J by 6 bases, leaving 7 bases between them. The CDR3 totals 12 residues. Germline V gives CDR1 SGHDT, CDR2 YYEEEE. For the CDR3, the DNA is TGTGCCAGCAGCTTAACAAGTGATACGCAGTATTTT. This sequence encodes CASSLTSDTQYF.

CDR3 sequence: CASSLLGAARDTQYF. CDR3 DNA sequence: TGTGCCAGCAGTTTATTGGGGGCCGCGAGGGATACGCAGTATTTT. V and J are TRBV28 and TRBJ2-3, with D possibly being TRBD1 (6 bases). Trimming removed 1 base at V and 6 bases at J, with 14 bases between. This CDR3 has 15 amino acids. Germline values: CDR1 MDHEN, CDR2 SYDVKM.

The chain combines TRBV9 with TRBJ2-3, with a possible D match to TRBD2 (6 bases). The CDR3 totals 15 residues. V was shortened by 1 base and J by 2 bases, with 11 bases between the two germline ends. Per the germline V gene, CDR1 is SGDLS and CDR2 is YYNGEE. The CDR3 coding sequence is TGTGCCAGCAGCGTAATAGCGGCTGACACAGATACGCAGTATTTT. Its protein product is CASSVIAADTDTQYF.

This clone came up once. This chain joins TRBV6-5 and TRBJ2-4; possible D gene TRBD2, 6 bases. The CDR3 is 16 amino acids. V was pared by 0 bases and J by 8 bases, with 17 bases between. CDR1 and CDR2 (germline): MNHEY, SVGAGI. The CDR3 DNA is TGTGCCAGCAGTTACTCGGGGACCGGGGGATTGGACATTCAGTACTTC. Encoded protein: CASSYSGTGGLDIQYF.

This chain links TRBV7-3 with TRBJ2-3; 15 bases fit TRBD2. This CDR3 has 16 residues. V lost 4 bases to trimming and J lost 9 bases; unmatched junction nucleotides: 8. The germline CDR1 and CDR2 sequences are SGHTA and FQGTGA. The CDR3, as DNA: TGTGCCAGCAGCTACGCTAGGACTAGCGGGGGGGCGACGCAGTATTTT. This encodes CASSYARTSGGATQYF.

This chain links TRBV5-1 with TRBJ1-1; D remains ambiguous. In germline, CDR1 is SGHRS, CDR2 YFSETQ. Trimming took 0 bases from V and 1 from J, leaving 7 bases between them. The CDR3 has 14 amino acids. The CDR3 region has the DNA TGCGCCAGCAGCTTGGTTTCAGGGAACACTGAAGCTTTCTTT. Protein: CASSLVSGNTEAFF.

The count of this clone is one. This rearrangement joins TRBV7-2 to TRBJ1-5; D unresolved. The CDR3 spans 14 residues. Germline values: CDR1 SGHTA, CDR2 FQGNSA. V was trimmed by 2 bases and J by 5 bases, leaving 10 bases between them. This CDR3 is CASSLLGSYQPQHF. The DNA of the CDR3 is TGTGCCAGCAGCTTACTAGGGTCTTATCAGCCCCAGCATTTT.

The chain is built from TRBV4-1 and TRBJ1-3; 9 bases map to TRBD1. The V gene end was trimmed by 3 bases and the J gene end by 3 bases; junction bases not matched to a gene: 18. Germline V CDR1 and CDR2: MGHRA, YSYEKL. The CDR3 sequence is 20 residues long. The CDR3 DNA reads TGCGCCAGCAGCCAGCTTTGGGGGACAGGGATCATGGGAATTGGAAACACCATATATTTT. Amino acids: CASSQLWGTGIMGIGNTIYF.

The chain uses TRBV6-5 and TRBJ2-3; unclear D gene. The ends were cut back, 6 bases at V and 4 bases at J, with 11 bases in the middle. CDR1 is MNHEY and CDR2 is SVGAGI in the germline V gene. CDR3 length equals 13 residues. CDR3 bases: TGTGCCAGCAGATCGGATGTATCAGATACGCAGTATTTT. As protein: CASRSDVSDTQYF.

The J gene is TRBJ2-5, the V gene TRBV7-3; D gene uncertain. The J call is uncertain, as TRBJ2-7 better fits the DNA end. Germline CDR1 reads SGHTA; CDR2 reads FQGTGA. CDR3 length: 12 amino acids. The CDR3 DNA sequence: TGTGCCAGCAGCTTAAAAGCATCCGAGCAGTACTTC. This encodes CASSLKASEQYF.

The chain links TRBV2 to TRBJ2-1; possible D gene TRBD2, 7 bases. The ends were cut back, 8 bases at V and 0 bases at J, with 11 bases in the middle. CDR1 SNHLY and CDR2 FYNNEI come from the germline V gene. The CDR3 extends over 14 amino acids. Written as DNA, the CDR3 is TGTGCCAGCCGGGGGGCCGTCTCCTACAATGAGCAGTTCTTC. It encodes CASRGAVSYNEQFF.